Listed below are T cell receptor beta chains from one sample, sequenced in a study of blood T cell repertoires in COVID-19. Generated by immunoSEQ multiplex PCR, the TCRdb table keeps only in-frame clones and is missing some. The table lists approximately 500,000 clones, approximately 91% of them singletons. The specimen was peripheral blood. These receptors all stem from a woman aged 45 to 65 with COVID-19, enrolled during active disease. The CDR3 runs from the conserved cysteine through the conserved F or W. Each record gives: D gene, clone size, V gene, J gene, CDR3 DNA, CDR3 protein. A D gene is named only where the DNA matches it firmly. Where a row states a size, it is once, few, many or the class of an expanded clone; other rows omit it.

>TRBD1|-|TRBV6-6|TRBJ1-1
TGTGCCAGCAGTGCCAGGGGGATGAACACTGAAGCTTTCTTT
CASSARGMNTEAFF
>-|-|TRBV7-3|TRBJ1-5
TGTGCCAGCAGCTCCGCGTGGGGCGGTAACAATCAGCCCCAGCATTTT
CASSSAWGGNNQPQHF
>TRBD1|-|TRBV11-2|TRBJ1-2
TGTGCCAGCAGCCCAACCGGGACAGGGCTATATGGCTACACCTTC
CASSPTGTGLYGYTF
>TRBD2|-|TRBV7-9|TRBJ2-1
TGTGCCAGCAGCCCCTCACTAGCGATCCATGAGCAGTTCTTC
CASSPSLAIHEQFF
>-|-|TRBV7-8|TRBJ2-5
TGTGCCAGCAGCTTAGGTCTCCAGGGCAGTGAGACCCAGTACTTC
CASSLGLQGSETQYF
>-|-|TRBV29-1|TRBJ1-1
TGCAGCGTTGAAGTGCAGGGGAACACTGAAGCTTTCTTT
CSVEVQGNTEAFF
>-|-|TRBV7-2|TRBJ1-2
TGTGCCAGCAGCACCCGACAGGCCTCAGAGGGCTACACCTTC
CASSTRQASEGYTF
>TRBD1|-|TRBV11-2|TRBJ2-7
TGTGCCAGCAGCTTAGAGGGCACAGGGGGCGCCTACGAGCAGTACTTC
CASSLEGTGGAYEQYF
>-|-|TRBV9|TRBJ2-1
TGTGCCAGCAGCTCGAGGGTCAATGAGCAGTTCTTC
CASSSRVNEQFF
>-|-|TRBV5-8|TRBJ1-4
TGTGCCAGCAGCTTGCCGGGGGGGCTAGGAACTAATGAAAAACTGTTTTTT
CASSLPGGLGTNEKLFF
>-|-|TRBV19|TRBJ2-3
TGTGCCAGTAGCCAAACGGGGACAGATACGCAGTATTTT
CASSQTGTDTQYF
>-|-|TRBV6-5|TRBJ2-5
TGTGCCAGCAGCCTAGGGGGTAGAGAGACCCAGTACTTC
CASSLGGRETQYF
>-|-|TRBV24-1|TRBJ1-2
TGTGCCACCAGTTCGGGTTCTAACTATGGCTACACCTTC
CATSSGSNYGYTF
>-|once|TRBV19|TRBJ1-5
TGTGCCAGTAGTCACCGGGATTTTAATCAGCCCCAGCATTTT
CASSHRDFNQPQHF
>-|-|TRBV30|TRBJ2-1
TGTGCCTGGAGTGGGCCCCGGGGGGCATACAATGAGCAGTTCTTC
CAWSGPRGAYNEQFF
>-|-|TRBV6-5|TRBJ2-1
TGTGCCAGCACGCTCACCAGCTCCTACAATGAGCAGTTCTTC
CASTLTSSYNEQFF
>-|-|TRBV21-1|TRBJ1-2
TGTGCCAGCAGCAAGGTGAGAACCTCCTATGGCTACACCTTC
CASSKVRTSYGYTF
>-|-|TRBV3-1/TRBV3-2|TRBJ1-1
TGTGCCAGCAGCCTCGGACACCCGAACACTGAAGCTTTCTTT
CASSLGHPNTEAFF
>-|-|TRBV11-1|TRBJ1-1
TGTGCCAGCAGCGCGCTTTCTGAAGCTTTCTTT
CASSALSEAFF
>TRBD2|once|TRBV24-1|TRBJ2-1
TGTGCCACCAGTGATTACCAGCGGGGCTACAATGAGCAGTTCTTC
CATSDYQRGYNEQFF
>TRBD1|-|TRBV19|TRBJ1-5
TGTGCCAGTAGTATAAGACAGGGTGGCAATCAGCCCCAGCATTTT
CASSIRQGGNQPQHF
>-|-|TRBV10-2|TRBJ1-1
TGCGCCAGCAGAGGGGCTGCTGAAGCTTTCTTT
CASRGAAEAFF
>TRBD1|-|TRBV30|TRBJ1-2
TGTGCCTGGAGTGTACAGGGGGCCTATGGCTACACCTTC
CAWSVQGAYGYTF
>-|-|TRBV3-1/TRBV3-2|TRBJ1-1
TGTGCCAGCAGCCCGCCCAACAGGGTAGTGAACACTGAAGCTTTCTTT
CASSPPNRVVNTEAFF
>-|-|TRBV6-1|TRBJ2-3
TGTGCCAGCAGTGAACATAACGGGGGGCTCGGGCAGTATTTT
CASSEHNGGLGQYF
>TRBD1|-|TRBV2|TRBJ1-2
TGTGCCAGCAGTGAGGGACAGGAAGATGGCTACACCTTC
CASSEGQEDGYTF
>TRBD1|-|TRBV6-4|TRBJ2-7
TGTGCCAGCAGTCAAAACAGGGGCTACGAGCAGTACTTC
CASSQNRGYEQYF
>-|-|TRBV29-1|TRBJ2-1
TGCAGCGTTCTTGTGGTAGGGGGATACAATGAGCAGTTCTTC
CSVLVVGGYNEQFF
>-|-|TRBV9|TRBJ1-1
TGTGCCAGCAGCGAGGGGCCCCAGGGGCGTCTGGACGTGTGGGCTTTCTTT
CASSEGPQGRLDVWAFF
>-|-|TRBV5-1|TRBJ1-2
TGCGCCAGCAGCCCGGACAGACCTATGAGCTACACCTTC
CASSPDRPMSYTF
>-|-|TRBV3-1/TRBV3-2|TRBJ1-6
TGTGCCAGCAGCCAGCCCGGGGGGGCTTCTAATTCACCCCTCCACTTT
CASSQPGGASNSPLHF
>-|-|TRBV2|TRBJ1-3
TGTGCCAGCCTACTTAGACAGGACGCCACCATATATTTT
CASLLRQDATIYF
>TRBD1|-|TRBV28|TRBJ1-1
TGTGCCAGCCATTCGGATTGGGGATTAGGAAGGGGGCCTGAAGCTTTCTTT
CASHSDWGLGRGPEAFF
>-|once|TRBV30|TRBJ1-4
TGTGCCTGGAGTTCTACCGGAGGGGTAGGCGAAAAACTGTTTTTT
CAWSSTGGVGEKLFF
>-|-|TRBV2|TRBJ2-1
TGTGCCAGCAGTATGGAACCTAGATACTACAATGAGCAGTTCTTC
CASSMEPRYYNEQFF
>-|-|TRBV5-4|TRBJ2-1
TGTGCCAGCAGCGGGGGGGGGCGAGACAATGAGCAGTTCTTC
CASSGGGRDNEQFF
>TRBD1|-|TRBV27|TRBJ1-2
TGTGCCAGCAGTTTGGACAGGGCTGGCTACACCTTC
CASSLDRAGYTF
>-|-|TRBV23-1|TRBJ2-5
TGCGCCAGCAGTCAAGGTAAGGGTTGGAGGAGAGAGACCCAGTACTTC
CASSQGKGWRRETQYF
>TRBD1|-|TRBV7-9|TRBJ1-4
TGTGCCAGCAGCATAAGACAGGGGGTCAACGAAAAACTGTTTTTT
CASSIRQGVNEKLFF
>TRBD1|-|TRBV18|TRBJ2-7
TGTGCCAGCTCACCCTATGGACAGGGGGCTAATGAGCAGTACTTC
CASSPYGQGANEQYF